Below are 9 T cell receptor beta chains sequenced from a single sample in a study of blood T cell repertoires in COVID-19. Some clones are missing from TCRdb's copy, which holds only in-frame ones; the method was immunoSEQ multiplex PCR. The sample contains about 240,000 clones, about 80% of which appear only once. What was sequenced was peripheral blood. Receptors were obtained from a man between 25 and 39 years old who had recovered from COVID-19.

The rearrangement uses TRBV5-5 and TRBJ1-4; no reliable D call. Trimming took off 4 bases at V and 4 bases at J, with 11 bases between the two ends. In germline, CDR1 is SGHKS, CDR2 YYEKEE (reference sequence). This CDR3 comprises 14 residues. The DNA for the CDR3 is TGTGCCAGCAGCCCGGGAGTGGTTAATGAAAAACTGTTTTTT. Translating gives CASSPGVVNEKLFF.

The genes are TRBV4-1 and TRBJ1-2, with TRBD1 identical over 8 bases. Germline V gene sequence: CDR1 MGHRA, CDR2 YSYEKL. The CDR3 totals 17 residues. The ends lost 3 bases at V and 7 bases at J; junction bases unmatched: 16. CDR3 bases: TGCGCCAGCAGCCAGTTTTCGCAGGGGGCAGTATACCGTGGCTACACCTTC. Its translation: CASSQFSQGAVYRGYTF.

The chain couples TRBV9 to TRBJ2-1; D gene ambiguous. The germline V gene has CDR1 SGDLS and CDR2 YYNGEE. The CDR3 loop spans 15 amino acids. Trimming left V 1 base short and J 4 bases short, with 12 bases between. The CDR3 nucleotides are TGTGCCAGCAGCGTACTGGAGCTACCATACAATGAGCAGTTCTTC. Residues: CASSVLELPYNEQFF. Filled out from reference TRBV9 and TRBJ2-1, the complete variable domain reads DSGVTQTPKHLITATGQRVTLRCSPRSGDLSVYWYQQSLDQGLQFLIQYYNGEERAKGNILERFSAQQFPDLHSELNLSSLELGDSALYFCASSVLELPYNEQFFGPGTRLTVL.

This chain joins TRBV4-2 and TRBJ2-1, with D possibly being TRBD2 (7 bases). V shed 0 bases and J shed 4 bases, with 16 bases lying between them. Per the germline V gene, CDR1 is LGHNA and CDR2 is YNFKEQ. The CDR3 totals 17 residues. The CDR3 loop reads CASSQDPAGARYNEQFF. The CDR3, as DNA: TGTGCCAGCAGCCAAGACCCCGCGGGGGCTAGATACAATGAGCAGTTCTTC.

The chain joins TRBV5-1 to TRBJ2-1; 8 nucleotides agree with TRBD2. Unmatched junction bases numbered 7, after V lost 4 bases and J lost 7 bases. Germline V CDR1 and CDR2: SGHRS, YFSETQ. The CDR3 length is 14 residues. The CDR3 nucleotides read TGCGCCAGCAGCGGTAGCGGGGCTGGAAATGAGCAGTTCTTC. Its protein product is CASSGSGAGNEQFF.

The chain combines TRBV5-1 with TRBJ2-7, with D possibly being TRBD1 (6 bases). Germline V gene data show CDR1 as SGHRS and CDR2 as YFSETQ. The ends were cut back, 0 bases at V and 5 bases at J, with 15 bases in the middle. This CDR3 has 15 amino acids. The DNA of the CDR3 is TGCGCCAGCAGCTTGGAACAGGGCGCGCGGGACGAGCAGTACTTC. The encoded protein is CASSLEQGARDEQYF.

The CDR3 bases are TGTGCCAGCAGTGCCGGGACAGGGTACAATGAGCAGTTCTTC. Translated: CASSAGTGYNEQFF. The rearrangement uses TRBV9 and TRBJ2-1, with 9 nucleotides matching TRBD1. CDR1 is SGDLS and CDR2 is YYNGEE in the germline V gene. The CDR3 runs to 14 residues. J lost 4 bases, V lost 5 bases, and 4 bases had no gene match.

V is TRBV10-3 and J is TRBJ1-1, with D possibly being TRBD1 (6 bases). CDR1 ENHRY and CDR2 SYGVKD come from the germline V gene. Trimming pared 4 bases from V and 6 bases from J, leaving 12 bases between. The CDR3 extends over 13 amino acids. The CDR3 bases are TGTGCCATCAGTGGAAGGGGGGGGTCTGAAGCTTTCTTT. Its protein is CAISGRGGSEAFF.

Here the CDR3 reads CASSVPGQGNYGYTF. Written as DNA, the CDR3 is TGTGCCAGTAGTGTGCCGGGACAGGGGAACTATGGCTACACCTTC. The chain carries TRBV19 and TRBJ1-2, with 10 nucleotides matching TRBD1. This CDR3 is 15 amino acids long. Germline values: CDR1 LNHDA, CDR2 SQIVND (reference sequence). V lost 5 bases to trimming and J lost 2 bases; unmatched junction nucleotides: 5.